This record covers a single T cell receptor beta chain. These data originate in a study of blood T cell repertoires in COVID-19. About the research overall: Collection of acute and convalescent COVID-19 samples took place in the United States, Italy and Spain. T cells, B-cell-depleted T cells, or PBMCs supplied cDNA or gDNA.

The CDR3 totals 17 residues. J gave up 0 bases and V 0 bases, and 3 bases lay outside the gene matches. Germline CDR1 reads ENHRY; CDR2 reads SYGVKD. Authors' analysis steps: Reference gene primer amplification gave nucleated cell count estimates. Measured with immunoSEQ multiplex PCR; TCRdb has only the in-frame clones, and not every one. The V and J calls and clone size were taken over from that table, and D and trimming were inferred from the DNA. The table records around 37,000 clones, about nine tenths of them present only once. Sequencing input: peripheral blood. This TCR came from a middle-aged man with active or convalescent COVID-19. The V gene is TRBV10-3, the J gene TRBJ2-3, with 10 bases matching TRBD1. Written as DNA, the CDR3 is TGTGCCATCAGTGAGTCCCGGGGACAGGGGAGCACAGATACGCAGTATTTT. Translation: CAISESRGQGSTDTQYF.